These T cell receptor beta chains were read from a single sample in a study of T cells in localized non-small cell lung cancer. Sequencing was performed with immunoSEQ multiplex PCR; in TCRdb, only in-frame clones are kept and a portion is missing. There are 35,000 to 40,000 clones in the sample; about 90% occur only once, and roughly 2.6% lies in the top ten. This specimen consisted of peripheral blood, obtained before any cancer treatment. The receptors here all came from a woman aged 40 to 75 with stage I lung adenocarcinoma. Both conserved end residues are trimmed from each CDR3.

CDR3aa: ASSLSNTGELF
v_gene: TRBV27
j_gene: TRBJ2-2

CDR3aa: ASSLWAGGLTEAF
v_gene: TRBV5-4
j_gene: TRBJ1-1

CDR3aa: ASSLGTGRMNTEAF
v_gene: TRBV28
j_gene: TRBJ1-1

CDR3aa: ASSPPPGTDTQY
v_gene: TRBV18
j_gene: TRBJ2-3

CDR3aa: ATHRGTGRNEQF
v_gene: TRBV5-1
j_gene: TRBJ2-1

CDR3aa: ASSSPPGLGPTGELF
v_gene: TRBV4-2
j_gene: TRBJ2-2

CDR3aa: ASSLGGGNQPQH
v_gene: TRBV7-9
j_gene: TRBJ1-5

CDR3aa: ASSYAGAHEQY
v_gene: TRBV6-5
j_gene: TRBJ2-7

CDR3aa: ASSADMMGHNQPQH
v_gene: TRBV7-2
j_gene: TRBJ1-5

CDR3aa: ASTNPAGTENTEAF
v_gene: TRBV19
j_gene: TRBJ1-1

CDR3aa: AITASLGSGTGELF
v_gene: TRBV10-3
j_gene: TRBJ2-2

CDR3aa: ASSFPSTGPNSPLH
v_gene: TRBV28
j_gene: TRBJ1-6

CDR3aa: ASSQGPAVGPQH
v_gene: TRBV4-1
j_gene: TRBJ1-5

CDR3aa: ASSPYSNQPQH
v_gene: TRBV28
j_gene: TRBJ1-5

CDR3aa: AWSVSNFNEQF
v_gene: TRBV30
j_gene: TRBJ2-1

CDR3aa: ASSTGQSSYEQY
v_gene: TRBV5-1
j_gene: TRBJ2-7

CDR3aa: ASSWGDGNTEAF
v_gene: TRBV5-1
j_gene: TRBJ1-1

CDR3aa: ASTTRQGNTIY
v_gene: TRBV27
j_gene: TRBJ1-3

CDR3aa: ASSLERLYEQY
v_gene: TRBV27
j_gene: TRBJ2-7

CDR3aa: ASSALQGTGELF
v_gene: TRBV9
j_gene: TRBJ2-2

CDR3aa: ASSTSTPDTQY
v_gene: TRBV19
j_gene: TRBJ2-3

CDR3aa: ASSPKAGENLEQY
v_gene: TRBV6-1
j_gene: TRBJ2-7

CDR3aa: ASSLAGVHEQY
v_gene: TRBV28
j_gene: TRBJ2-7

CDR3aa: ASSLEGVSIPFSGNTIY
v_gene: TRBV7-6
j_gene: TRBJ1-3

CDR3aa: ASREGGLSYEQY
v_gene: TRBV6-5
j_gene: TRBJ2-7

CDR3aa: ASKIQALAGGADTQY
v_gene: TRBV5-5
j_gene: TRBJ2-3

CDR3aa: ASSLPVSVEKLF
v_gene: TRBV7-9
j_gene: TRBJ1-4

CDR3aa: ASSGTSGSSRITGELF
v_gene: TRBV7-2
j_gene: TRBJ2-2

CDR3aa: ASTSSGNGGEQF
v_gene: TRBV10-2
j_gene: TRBJ2-1

CDR3aa: AWSVPPQGLADTEAF
v_gene: TRBV30
j_gene: TRBJ1-1

CDR3aa: ASSLYGSTDTQY
v_gene: TRBV7-9
j_gene: TRBJ2-3

CDR3aa: ASSSGGGDNGYT
v_gene: TRBV7-3
j_gene: TRBJ1-2

CDR3aa: ASSQGTQGNIQY
v_gene: TRBV4-2
j_gene: TRBJ2-4

CDR3aa: ASSSGAGTGFETQY
v_gene: TRBV28
j_gene: TRBJ2-5

CDR3aa: ASSGLAGTGELF
v_gene: TRBV2
j_gene: TRBJ2-2

CDR3aa: ASSPLGLAGGREQY
v_gene: TRBV5-1
j_gene: TRBJ2-7

CDR3aa: SVQGLADSYNEQF
v_gene: TRBV29-1
j_gene: TRBJ2-1

CDR3aa: ASRQGSYNEQF
v_gene: TRBV5-1
j_gene: TRBJ2-1

CDR3aa: ASSETSGNTIY
v_gene: TRBV2
j_gene: TRBJ1-3

CDR3aa: ASSLGQGGYEQY
v_gene: TRBV28
j_gene: TRBJ2-7

CDR3aa: ASSMWDGIYGYT
v_gene: TRBV19
j_gene: TRBJ1-2

CDR3aa: ASSETSNWRGYT
v_gene: TRBV2
j_gene: TRBJ1-2

CDR3aa: ASSARTGPAYEQY
v_gene: TRBV7-2
j_gene: TRBJ2-7

CDR3aa: ASSLGQLSTGELF
v_gene: TRBV5-1
j_gene: TRBJ2-2

CDR3aa: ASSVQMNTEAF
v_gene: TRBV7-3
j_gene: TRBJ1-1

CDR3aa: ASSLGGHITTNEKLF
v_gene: TRBV5-4
j_gene: TRBJ1-4

CDR3aa: AILSGGSTDTQY
v_gene: TRBV6-6
j_gene: TRBJ2-3